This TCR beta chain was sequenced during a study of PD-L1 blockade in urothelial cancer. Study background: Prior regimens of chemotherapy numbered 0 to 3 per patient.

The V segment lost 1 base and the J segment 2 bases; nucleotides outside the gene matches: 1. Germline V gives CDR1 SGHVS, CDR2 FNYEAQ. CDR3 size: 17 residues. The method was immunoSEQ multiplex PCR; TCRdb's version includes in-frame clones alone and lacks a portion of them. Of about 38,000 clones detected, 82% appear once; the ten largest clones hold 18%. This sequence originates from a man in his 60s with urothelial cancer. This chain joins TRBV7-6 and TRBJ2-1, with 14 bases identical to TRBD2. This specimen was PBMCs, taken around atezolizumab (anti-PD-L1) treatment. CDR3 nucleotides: TGTGCCAGCAGCTTAGGGACTAGCGGGGGGACCTACAATGAGCAGTTCTTC. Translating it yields CASSLGTSGGTYNEQFF.